The 21 T cell receptor beta chains listed next were all sequenced from one sample in a study of blood T cell repertoires in COVID-19. Libraries were prepared by immunoSEQ multiplex PCR; TCRdb keeps only in-frame clonotypes and omits some of them. This sample has approximately 60,000 clones, with more than 65% found just once. The sequenced sample was peripheral blood. These receptors all come from a human donor in a cohort sampled during active COVID-19.

The genes are TRBV19 and TRBJ2-3, with D perhaps TRBD2 (6 bases). The V end lost 6 bases, the J end lost 3 bases, and 10 bases lay between the germline ends. This CDR3 is 13 amino acids long. Germline V lookup: CDR1 LNHDA, CDR2 SQIVND (reference sequence). Here the CDR3 DNA reads TGTGCCAGTAGCCAACTAGCAACAGATACGCAGTATTTT. Encoded protein: CASSQLATDTQYF.

The V gene is TRBV13, the J gene TRBJ2-7; D is perhaps TRBD2 (5 bases). The germline V and J ends were trimmed by 5 bases and 0 bases, with 8 bases remaining between them. Germline V CDR1 and CDR2: PRHDT, FYEKMQ (reference sequence). The CDR3 covers 13 residues. The CDR3 loop is CASSQGLSYEQYF. In DNA, the CDR3 is TGTGCCAGCAGCCAAGGACTCTCCTACGAGCAGTACTTC.

This clone was seen a few times. The chain has TRBV7-2 and TRBJ2-3; 8 nucleotides agree with TRBD2. The V gene's germline CDR1 is SGHTA and CDR2 FQGNSA. The CDR3 totals 14 residues. V shed 3 bases and J 4 bases; nucleotides not matched to a gene: 3. The CDR3 sequence: CASSFRSGADTQYF. The DNA for the CDR3 is TGTGCCAGCAGCTTTCGTAGCGGGGCAGATACGCAGTATTTT.

The chain uses TRBV11-2 and TRBJ2-3, with 8 bases that match TRBD2. Trimming took 2 bases from V and 2 from J; bases not matched to a gene: 6. The CDR3 sequence is 16 residues long. Germline CDR1 SGHAT, CDR2 FQNNGV. CDR3 amino acids: CASSLNLAGYTDTQYF. CDR3 in DNA: TGTGCCAGCAGCTTAAACCTAGCGGGTTACACAGATACGCAGTATTTT.

This clone was counted a single time. This chain uses TRBV4-3 with TRBJ2-3, with a tentative D call TRBD1 (6 bases). The V gene's germline CDR1 is LGHNA and CDR2 YSLEER. V was pared by 4 bases and J by 0 bases, with 11 bases between. The CDR3 loop spans 15 amino acids. CDR3 DNA: TGCGCCAGCAGCCCCACAGGGAAAAGCACAGATACGCAGTATTTT. Translation: CASSPTGKSTDTQYF.

The CDR3, as DNA: TGTGCCAGCACGCAGGGGATGAACACTGAAGCTTTCTTT. Translation: CASTQGMNTEAFF. V and J are TRBV7-9 and TRBJ1-1; possibly TRBD1 for D (6 bases). The V end lost 7 bases, the J end lost 0 bases, and 9 bases lay between the germline ends. Looked up from germline, CDR1 is SEHNR and CDR2 is FQNEAQ (reference sequence). The CDR3 covers 13 residues.

V and J are TRBV7-9 and TRBJ2-5; D is perhaps TRBD2 (7 bases). Germline loops: CDR1 SEHNR, CDR2 FQNEAQ (reference sequence). With 1 base removed from V and 5 bases from J, the gap between germline ends came to 11 bases. The CDR3 covers 14 residues. The chain's CDR3 is CASSLGGGGETQYF. CDR3 coding DNA: TGTGCCAGCAGCTTAGGGGGGGGCGGCGAGACCCAGTACTTC. The full variable domain, completed using reference TRBV7-9 and TRBJ2-5, is DTGVSQNPRHKITKRGQNVTFRCDPISEHNRLYWYRQTLGQGPEFLTYFQNEAQLEKSRLLSDRFSAERPKGSFSTLEIQRTEQGDSAMYLCASSLGGGGETQYFGPGTRLLVL.

The V call is TRBV11-2, the J call TRBJ2-7; 9 nucleotides agree with TRBD1. The CDR3 length is 15 residues. V was pared by 4 bases and J by 5 bases, with 9 bases of the junction left unmatched. CDR1 is SGHAT and CDR2 is FQNNGV in the germline V gene. The CDR3 region has the DNA TGTGCCAGCAGCTCGCCGGACAGGGGCAACCACGAGCAGTACTTC. It encodes CASSSPDRGNHEQYF. Complete variable domain (other parts from reference TRBV11-2 and TRBJ2-7): EAGVAQSPRYKIIEKRQSVAFWCNPISGHATLYWYQQILGQGPKLLIQFQNNGVVDDSQLPKDRFSAERLKGVDSTLKIQPAKLEDSAVYLCASSSPDRGNHEQYFGPGTRLTVT.

The chain is built from TRBV18 and TRBJ2-3, with D perhaps matching TRBD2 (7 bases). The V end was cut by 3 bases, the J end by 4 bases, with 14 bases between. The CDR3 is 15 residues long. Germline CDR1 reads KGHSH; CDR2 reads LQKENI. CDR3 bases: TGTGCCAGCTCACCTAAGTGGGGGGGCTCAGATACGCAGTATTTT. This sequence encodes CASSPKWGGSDTQYF. Drawing the rest from reference TRBV18 and TRBJ2-3, the complete variable domain is NAGVMQNPRHLVRRRGQEARLRCSPMKGHSHVYWYRQLPEEGLKFMVYLQKENIIDESGMPKERFSAEFPKEGPSILRIQQVVRGDSAAYFCASSPKWGGSDTQYFGPGTRLTVL.

This clone was counted a few times. The chain's CDR3 is CASSLVGGIWGTQYF. The CDR3 nucleotides are TGCGCCAGCAGCTTGGTAGGAGGGATTTGGGGGACCCAGTACTTC. The V call is TRBV5-1, the J call TRBJ2-5, with D possibly matching TRBD2 (6 bases). Germline V gene lookup returns CDR1 SGHRS and CDR2 YFSETQ. Trimming shortened V by 0 bases and J by 7 bases, and 16 bases separated the two germline ends. This CDR3 has 15 amino acids. The entire variable domain, with the rest obtained from reference TRBV5-1 and TRBJ2-5, is as follows: KAGVTQTPRYLIKTRGQQVTLSCSPISGHRSVSWYQQTPGQGLQFLFEYFSETQRNKGNFPGRFSGRQFSNSRSEMNVSTLELGDSALYLCASSLVGGIWGTQYFGPGTRLLVL.

This clone is a singleton in its sample. V usage is TRBV4-1 and J usage is TRBJ1-1, with D possibly being TRBD1 (5 bases). This CDR3 has 14 residues. The V and J ends lost 1 base and 0 bases respectively, with 6 bases between them. Looked up from germline, CDR1 is MGHRA and CDR2 is YSYEKL. The CDR3 nucleotides are TGCGCCAGCAGCCAAGGGGGGGTGAACACTGAAGCTTTCTTT. This codes for CASSQGGVNTEAFF.

The chain is built from TRBV9 and TRBJ2-3; a weak D match, TRBD2 (7 bases). CDR1 and CDR2 from the germline V gene are SGDLS and YYNGEE. The CDR3 is 13 amino acids. Between the trimmed V and J ends, which lost 4 bases and 6 bases, there was a span of 12 bases. CDR3 coding DNA: TGTGCCAGCAGCAGGGGGGGGCTGGATACGCAGTATTTT. The encoded protein is CASSRGGLDTQYF. Full variable domain (rest looked up from reference TRBV9 and TRBJ2-3): DSGVTQTPKHLITATGQRVTLRCSPRSGDLSVYWYQQSLDQGLQFLIQYYNGEERAKGNILERFSAQQFPDLHSELNLSSLELGDSALYFCASSRGGLDTQYFGPGTRLTVL.

Only a few counts were recorded for this clone. The CDR3 coding sequence is TGTGCCAGCAGCTTTCGCAGGGATGGCTACACCTTC. This sequence encodes CASSFRRDGYTF. The V and J genes are TRBV5-5 and TRBJ1-2; D might be TRBD1 (5 bases). The CDR3 contains 12 residues. Germline V gene lookup returns CDR1 SGHKS and CDR2 YYEKEE (reference sequence). V lost 2 bases, J lost 6 bases, and 8 bases lay in between.

This sequence joins TRBV5-1 and TRBJ2-3; TRBD2 might be the D (6 bases). CDR1 and CDR2 from the germline V gene are SGHRS and YFSETQ. The germline V and J ends were trimmed by 3 bases and 5 bases, with 13 bases remaining between them. The CDR3 is made up of 14 amino acids. CDR3 DNA: TGCGCCAGCAGCTCCGGGGGATGGGGAGATACGCAGTATTTT. As protein: CASSSGGWGDTQYF. Based on the CDR3 plus reference TRBV5-1 and TRBJ2-3, the full variable domain is KAGVTQTPRYLIKTRGQQVTLSCSPISGHRSVSWYQQTPGQGLQFLFEYFSETQRNKGNFPGRFSGRQFSNSRSEMNVSTLELGDSALYLCASSSGGWGDTQYFGPGTRLTVL.

This CDR3 reads CASSLGLGETQYF. CDR3 coding DNA: TGTGCCAGCAGCCTGGGACTAGGTGAGACCCAGTACTTC. The rearrangement links TRBV7-2 to TRBJ2-5, with TRBD2 identical over 8 bases. V lost 5 bases to trimming and J lost 5 bases; unmatched junction nucleotides: 4. CDR1 and CDR2 from the germline V gene are SGHTA and FQGNSA. This CDR3 spans 13 amino acids.

For the CDR3, the DNA is TGTGCCAGCAGCCAGGGACAGCAAGGCAATCAGCCCCAGCATTTT. This gives the protein CASSQGQQGNQPQHF. V usage is TRBV3-1 (or the pseudogene TRBV3-2) and J usage is TRBJ1-5; 7 bases line up with TRBD1. The germline V gene encodes CDR1 LGHDT and CDR2 YNNKEL (reference sequence). This CDR3 has 15 amino acids. J lost 2 bases, V lost 3 bases, and 4 bases had no gene match.

The sample holds a few counts of this clone. The CDR3 protein is CASTRAGGNYGYTF. CDR3 coding DNA: TGTGCCAGCACCCGTGCTGGCGGTAACTATGGCTACACCTTC. The chain is built from TRBV2 and TRBJ1-2; D ambiguous. V was trimmed by 7 bases and J by 1 base, leaving 13 bases between them. This CDR3 is 14 amino acids long. The germline gives CDR1 SNHLY, CDR2 FYNNEI.

This rearrangement joins TRBV9 to TRBJ1-1; 9 nucleotides match TRBD1. This CDR3 spans 13 amino acids. Per the germline V gene, CDR1 is SGDLS and CDR2 is YYNGEE. V gave up 1 base and J gave up 8 bases; unmatched junction bases: 3. CDR3 coding DNA: TGTGCCAGCAGCGTAACTGACAGGGGGGAAGCTTTCTTT. This translates into CASSVTDRGEAFF.

The sample holds a few counts of this clone. The genes are TRBV19 and TRBJ2-2, with D tentatively TRBD2 (5 bases). Germline CDR1 is LNHDA and CDR2 is SQIVND (reference sequence). With 1 base removed from V and 1 base from J, the gap between germline ends came to 10 bases. This CDR3 contains 16 residues. The CDR3 DNA reads as TGTGCCAGTAGTATAGGGAGGCACCTGAACACCGGGGAGCTGTTTTTT. Translating gives CASSIGRHLNTGELFF. The entire variable domain, with the rest obtained from reference TRBV19 and TRBJ2-2, is as follows: DGGITQSPKYLFRKEGQNVTLSCEQNLNHDAMYWYRQDPGQGLRLIYYSQIVNDFQKGDIAEGYSVSREKKESFPLTVTSAQKNPTAFYLCASSIGRHLNTGELFFGEGSRLTVL.

Here the CDR3 DNA reads TGTGCCACCCAACAGGGGACAGGGAGTCAAAACATTCAGTACTTC. It yields the protein CATQQGTGSQNIQYF. The chain carries TRBV2 and TRBJ2-4, with 9 nucleotides matching TRBD1. The J segment lost 5 bases and the V segment lost 10 bases, leaving 12 bases of the junction unmatched. Germline CDR1 and CDR2: SNHLY and FYNNEI. This CDR3 region has 15 residues.

This clone has more than one count but fewer than ten. The chain carries TRBV5-1 and TRBJ2-7; tentative D call: TRBD1 (6 bases). Trimming took off 2 bases at V and 5 bases at J, with 11 bases between the two ends. This CDR3 region has 13 residues. Germline CDR1 reads SGHRS; CDR2 reads YFSETQ. CDR3 in DNA: TGCGCCAGCAGCTTAGGACAGAGAGACGAGCAGTACTTC. It yields the protein CASSLGQRDEQYF.